This is a list of T cell receptor beta chains from one sample in a study of cytomegalovirus exposure and HLA in healthy donors. Produced via immunoSEQ multiplex PCR; TCRdb's table is partial and in-frame only. The table lists approximately 170,000 clones, approximately 80% of them singletons, with 0.77% in the top ten. Source material: PBMCs. The source is a woman aged 18 to 35 in good health and CMV-seronegative. The CDR3 runs from the conserved cysteine through the conserved F or W. The D gene is left open where the match is weak. Size values are once, few and many counts, or a class for expanded clones, and some rows have none.

TRBD2	TRBV7-9	TRBJ2-3	once	TGTGCCAGCAGCTTAGCGCGGGGGGCGAGCACAGATACGCAGTATTTT	CASSLARGASTDTQYF
.	TRBV5-4	TRBJ2-1	few	TGTGCCAGCAGCTACTCTTACAATGAGCAGTTCTTC	CASSYSYNEQFF
.	TRBV14	TRBJ2-1	once	TGTGCCAGCAGCCAACGGGTCCTCGTTGAGCAGTTCTTC	CASSQRVLVEQFF
.	TRBV11-2	TRBJ1-5	.	TGTGCCAGCAGCTTCTCCCCCAGCAATCAGCCCCAGCATTTT	CASSFSPSNQPQHF
TRBD2	TRBV6-1	TRBJ2-5	.	TGTGCCAGCGGAGGGGCGGGAGTGTACCAAGAGACCCAGTACTTC	CASGGAGVYQETQYF
.	TRBV4-1	TRBJ1-1	.	TGCGCCAGCAGCCGACGACAAGACACTGAAGCTTTCTTT	CASSRRQDTEAFF
.	TRBV5-1	TRBJ2-5	.	TGCGCCAGCAGCTACTCCGAAACAGGAGAGACCCAGTACTTC	CASSYSETGETQYF
.	TRBV13	TRBJ1-2	.	TGTGCCAGCAGCCAGGGAGGCTATGGCTACACCTTC	CASSQGGYGYTF
.	TRBV5-8	TRBJ2-7	.	TGTGCCAGCAGCTTTAAGGGAGGTCCCGTGGACGAGCAGTACTTC	CASSFKGGPVDEQYF
.	TRBV6-5	TRBJ2-7	.	TGTGCCAGCAGTTCGCCGACTTTGACGGGATACGAGCAGTACTTC	CASSSPTLTGYEQYF
.	TRBV19	TRBJ1-5	.	TGTGCCAGTAACCAGATACAGGGAAGGGCAAATAGCAATCAGCCCCAGCATTTT	CASNQIQGRANSNQPQHF
TRBD1	TRBV5-4	TRBJ2-7	.	TGTGCCAGCAGCTTGGCCGACAGGGGGCGCGGAGAGCAGTACTTC	CASSLADRGRGEQYF
TRBD2	TRBV27	TRBJ2-7	.	TGTGCCAGCAGTCCAGGGACTAGCTCCTACGAGCAGTACTTC	CASSPGTSSYEQYF
.	TRBV29-1	TRBJ2-1	.	TGCAGCGTTGGGGGGCATGAGCAGTTCTTC	CSVGGHEQFF
.	TRBV5-4	TRBJ2-2	once	TGTGCCAGCAGCTTGGACCAGGGAACCGGGGAGCTGTTTTTT	CASSLDQGTGELFF
.	TRBV7-2	TRBJ1-5	.	TGTGCCAGCAGCTTAGATGGGGGGGCCAATCAGCCCCAGCATTTT	CASSLDGGANQPQHF
TRBD2	TRBV27	TRBJ2-1	.	TGTGCCAGCAGCTCCGGGACTAGCGGGAGGGTATACAATGAGCAGTTCTTC	CASSSGTSGRVYNEQFF
TRBD2	TRBV28	TRBJ2-1	.	TGTGCCAGTACCACGCCGAGATCCGGGACTAGCGGGTACAATGAGCAGTTCTTC	CASTTPRSGTSGYNEQFF
.	TRBV7-2	TRBJ2-3	once	TGTGCCAGCAGCTTAGTGCTAGGCCCCACAGATACGCAGTATTTT	CASSLVLGPTDTQYF
.	TRBV7-3	TRBJ2-3	.	TGTGCCAGCAGCTTAACGGGGGGGACACCTAGCACAGATACGCAGTATTTT	CASSLTGGTPSTDTQYF
TRBD2	TRBV4-2	TRBJ2-5	.	TGTGCCAGCAGCCAGGGTATTAGCGGGAGCCCAGAAGAGACCCAGTACTTC	CASSQGISGSPEETQYF
.	TRBV28	TRBJ1-1	.	TGTGCCAGCAGTCCCACGGACACTGAAGCTTTCTTT	CASSPTDTEAFF
.	TRBV6-6	TRBJ1-2	.	TGTGCCAGCAGTTACTCAAAGGGGGAATATGGCTACACCTTC	CASSYSKGEYGYTF
.	TRBV20-1	TRBJ2-1	once	TGCAGTGCTAGAGTCCGTAATGAGCAGTTCTTC	CSARVRNEQFF
.	TRBV7-9	TRBJ2-7	.	TGTGCCGCGGAGGGAGGCTCCTACGAGCAGTACTTC	CAAEGGSYEQYF
.	TRBV18	TRBJ2-5	.	TGTGCCAGCTCACCACCGACCAGTCTTTCGGAGCAGTACTTC	CASSPPTSLSEQYF
TRBD1	TRBV6-1	TRBJ1-5	.	TGTGCCAGCAGTATTGGGACAGGGAATCAGCCCCAGCATTTT	CASSIGTGNQPQHF
.	TRBV25-1	TRBJ1-2	.	TGTGCCAGCAGTGGCCCAGGGTCCAACTATGGCTACACCTTC	CASSGPGSNYGYTF
.	TRBV4-1	TRBJ2-1	once	TGCGCCAGCAGCCCGACGTCTCATGGGGGACACGAGCAGTTCTTC	CASSPTSHGGHEQFF